This T cell receptor beta chain was retrieved from a study of T-cell memory formation after mild COVID-19. In this sample, this clonotype turned up a few times. What it recognizes is unknown. Study-level points and caveats: Whether second-wave clones peaking at day 37 were SARS-CoV-2 specific went unconfirmed. Detection of some responders pre-infection suggested pre-existing cross-reactive memory T cells participated.

V shed 2 bases and J shed 6 bases, with 5 bases lying between them. This CDR3 has 11 residues. CDR1 and CDR2 (germline): SGHDT, YYEEEE. TCRdb re-called the 5' RACE reads with MiXCR, one entry per CDR3 protein. This sample has 240,000 or so distinct CDR3 sequences; around a tenth occur once, and the top ten carry around 20%. Sequenced input: PBMCs or a T cell subset sorted from them (not recorded which). The chain couples TRBV5-6 to TRBJ2-5; no firm D call. This clonotype was obtained from a man aged 18 to 35 who had mild COVID-19 (a few samples of this study predate the infection). Cell type and time point are not known. CDR3 DNA sequence: TGTGCCAGCAGCTTCGATCAGACCCAGTACTTC. Protein: CASSFDQTQYF.